This T cell receptor (beta chain) emerged from a study of metastatic and nonmetastatic thyroid tumors. Whole-study context: Repertoires from blood and tumor or nodule tissue of malignant and benign thyroid patients were compared.

There are many counts of this clone. None of the patients had undergone any treatment ahead of thyroid surgery. The CDR3 extends over 14 amino acids. Germline-derived CDR1 and CDR2 are MNHNS and SASEGT. The V end lost 6 bases, the J end lost 4 bases, and 13 bases lay between the germline ends. TCRdb reanalyzed the PCR reads with MiXCR. In the table there are over 45,000 clones, 22% of which are singletons. Sequences were obtained from blood. This receptor was obtained from a male donor with papillary thyroid cancer or a benign thyroid nodule (not recorded which). Some clones in this sample may be carry-over from other donors' samples. The chain recombines TRBV6-1 with TRBJ2-1; D is tentatively TRBD1 or TRBD2 (5 bases each). CDR3 DNA: TGTGCCAGCAGGCCGGGGACCGCTTACAATGAGCAGTTCTTC. Translated: CASRPGTAYNEQFF.